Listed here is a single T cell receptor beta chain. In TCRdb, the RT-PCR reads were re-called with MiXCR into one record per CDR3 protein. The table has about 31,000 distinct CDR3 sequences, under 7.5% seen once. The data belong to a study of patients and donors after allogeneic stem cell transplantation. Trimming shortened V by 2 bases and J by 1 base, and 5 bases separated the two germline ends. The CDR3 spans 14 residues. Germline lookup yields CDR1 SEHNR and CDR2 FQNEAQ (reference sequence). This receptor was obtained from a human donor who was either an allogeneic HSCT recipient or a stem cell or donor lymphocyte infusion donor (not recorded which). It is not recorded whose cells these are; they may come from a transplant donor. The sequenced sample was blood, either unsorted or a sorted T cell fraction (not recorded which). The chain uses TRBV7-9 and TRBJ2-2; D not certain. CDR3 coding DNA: TGTGCCAGCAGCTTATTTGGGAACACCGGGGAGCTGTTTTTT. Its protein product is CASSLFGNTGELFF. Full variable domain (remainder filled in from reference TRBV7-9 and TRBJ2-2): DTGVSQNPRHKITKRGQNVTFRCDPISEHNRLYWYRQTLGQGPEFLTYFQNEAQLEKSRLLSDRFSAERPKGSFSTLEIQRTEQGDSAMYLCASSLFGNTGELFFGEGSRLTVL.